The TCR beta chain described here comes from a study of blood T cell repertoires in COVID-19. Study context: The cDNA or gDNA used as material had been derived from T cells, B-cell-depleted T cells, or PBMCs.

Only in-frame clones appear in the TCRdb table, and some are missing; sequencing was by immunoSEQ multiplex PCR. Of roughly 140,000 clones in the sample, roughly 88% are singletons; the top ten hold around a tenth. There are 18 residues in the CDR3. The V gene is TRBV21-1, the J gene TRBJ1-5; whether TRBD1, the table's D call, matches the DNA was not checked. TRBV21-1 represents a pseudogene. The sequenced sample consisted of peripheral blood. The receptor was isolated from a woman in her fifties or sixties with acute or convalescent COVID-19. CDR3 DNA: TGTGCCAGCAGCAAAAAGCCCCCGCCGACAGGGGACAATCAGCCCCAGCATTTT. It yields the protein CASSKKPPPTGDNQPQHF.